The 2 T cell receptor beta chains reported below all come from one sample, sequenced in a study of monozygotic twins with inflammatory bowel disease. TCRdb reprocessed the 5' RACE reads and reports one entry per CDR3 protein, with no DNA. The table lists around 200,000 distinct CDR3 sequences, with less than 2% in the top ten. The sample taken for sequencing was blood. The receptors originated from a human donor with ulcerative colitis or Crohn's disease, or a healthy co-twin of an affected twin (not recorded which).

This chain uses TRBV7-8 with TRBJ2-1. The CDR3 is 15 residues long. Germline V gives CDR1 SGHVS, CDR2 FQNEAQ. This CDR3 reads CASDQRGSSYNEQFF.

The chain links TRBV5-1 to TRBJ1-4; TCRdb lists TRBD1, though no DNA is available to test this call. The CDR3 has 15 residues. Germline V gene data show CDR1 as SGHRS and CDR2 as YFSETQ. This CDR3 is CASSLDAGVVEKLFF.